This T cell receptor (beta chain) was captured in a study of blood T cell repertoires in COVID-19. About the study: Spain, Italy and the United States supplied samples that represented acute and convalescent COVID-19. PBMCs, B-cell-depleted T cells, or T cells were the source of the cDNA or gDNA that made up the material.

V was cut by 3 bases and J by 5 bases, with 14 bases left in between. The CDR3 loop spans 15 amino acids. As handled by the study authors: Amplification of reference gene primers was used by the study to estimate nucleated cell counts. TCRdb's copy holds only in-frame clones and misses some; the assay was immunoSEQ multiplex PCR. V and J calls and clone size come straight from that table; D and trimming were deduced from the DNA. The repertoire holds just under 95,000 clones, with 80% as singletons. This sequence was found in a human donor in a cohort sampled during active COVID-19. V gene TRBV23-1 combines with J gene TRBJ1-5, with D possibly being TRBD1 (6 bases). TRBV23-1 is filed as an ORF, its function uncertain. Material for sequencing was peripheral blood. The CDR3 is CASSHDRRRDQPQHF. Written as DNA, the CDR3 is TGCGCCAGCAGTCACGACAGGAGACGGGATCAGCCCCAGCATTTT.